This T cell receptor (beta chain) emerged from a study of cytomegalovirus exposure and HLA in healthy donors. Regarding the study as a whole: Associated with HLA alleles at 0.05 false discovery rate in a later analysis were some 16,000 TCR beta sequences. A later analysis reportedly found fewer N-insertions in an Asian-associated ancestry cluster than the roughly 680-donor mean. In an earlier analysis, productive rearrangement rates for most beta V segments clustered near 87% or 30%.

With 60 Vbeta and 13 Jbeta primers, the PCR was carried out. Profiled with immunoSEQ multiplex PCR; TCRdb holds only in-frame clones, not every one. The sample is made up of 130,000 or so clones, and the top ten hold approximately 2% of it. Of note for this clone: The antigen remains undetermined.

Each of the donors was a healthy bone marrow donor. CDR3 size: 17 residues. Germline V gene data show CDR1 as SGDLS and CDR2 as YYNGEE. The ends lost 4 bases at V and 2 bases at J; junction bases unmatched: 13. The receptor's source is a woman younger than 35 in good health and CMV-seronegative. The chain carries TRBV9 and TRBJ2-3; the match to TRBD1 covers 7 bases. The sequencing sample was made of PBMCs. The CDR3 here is CASSPRQGQRDTDTQYF. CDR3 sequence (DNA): TGTGCCAGCAGCCCCCGACAGGGCCAACGGGACACAGATACGCAGTATTTT. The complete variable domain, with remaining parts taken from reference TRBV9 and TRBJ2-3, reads DSGVTQTPKHLITATGQRVTLRCSPRSGDLSVYWYQQSLDQGLQFLIQYYNGEERAKGNILERFSAQQFPDLHSELNLSSLELGDSALYFCASSPRQGQRDTDTQYFGPGTRLTVL.